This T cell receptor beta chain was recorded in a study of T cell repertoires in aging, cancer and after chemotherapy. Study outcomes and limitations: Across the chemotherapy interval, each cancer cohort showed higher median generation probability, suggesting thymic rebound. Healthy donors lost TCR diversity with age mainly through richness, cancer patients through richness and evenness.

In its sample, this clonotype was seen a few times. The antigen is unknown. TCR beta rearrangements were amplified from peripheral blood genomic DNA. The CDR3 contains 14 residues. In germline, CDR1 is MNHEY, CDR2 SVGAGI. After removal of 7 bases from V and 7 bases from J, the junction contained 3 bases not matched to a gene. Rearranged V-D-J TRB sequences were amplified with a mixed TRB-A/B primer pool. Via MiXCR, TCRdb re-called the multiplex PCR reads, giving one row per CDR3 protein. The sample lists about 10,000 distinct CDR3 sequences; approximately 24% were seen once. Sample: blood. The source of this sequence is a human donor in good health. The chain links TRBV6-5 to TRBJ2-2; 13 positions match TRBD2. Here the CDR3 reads CASMTSGGSGELFF. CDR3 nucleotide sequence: TGTGCCAGCATGACTAGCGGGGGGAGCGGGGAGCTGTTTTTT.